This T cell receptor (beta chain) was observed in a study of Ad26.COV2.S vaccination and SARS-CoV-2 variants. Overall study findings and caveats: Substantial breadth was reported for post-vaccination spike-specific CD8+ and CD4+ T cells.

The CDR3 runs to 16 residues. V dropped 3 bases and J dropped 7; count of bases not matched to a gene: 9. The germline V gene encodes CDR1 ENHRY and CDR2 SYGVKD. Treatment denoted: about 20 received Ad26.COV2.S at low or high dose, single or two shots; about 5 received placebo; per-sample allocation not given. Samples were taken on day 63 after the first vaccine or placebo injection. Comment on this clone: Its antigen is currently unknown.

Profiling relied on immunoSEQ multiplex PCR, and the TCRdb table lists in-frame clones only, not all of them. The sample shows more than 300,000 clones, roughly 86% of them seen only once. Sequencing used peripheral blood, obtained in a trial of Ad26.COV2.S vaccine versus placebo. The genes are TRBV10-3 and TRBJ2-1; TRBD1 agrees at 10 bases. This TCR came from a person between 18 and 65 years old who received the Ad26.COV2.S COVID-19 vaccine or a placebo. Here the CDR3 DNA reads TGTGCCATCAGTGATAGGTTGGGACAGGGGCGGAATGAGCAGTTCTTC. Protein: CAISDRLGQGRNEQFF.